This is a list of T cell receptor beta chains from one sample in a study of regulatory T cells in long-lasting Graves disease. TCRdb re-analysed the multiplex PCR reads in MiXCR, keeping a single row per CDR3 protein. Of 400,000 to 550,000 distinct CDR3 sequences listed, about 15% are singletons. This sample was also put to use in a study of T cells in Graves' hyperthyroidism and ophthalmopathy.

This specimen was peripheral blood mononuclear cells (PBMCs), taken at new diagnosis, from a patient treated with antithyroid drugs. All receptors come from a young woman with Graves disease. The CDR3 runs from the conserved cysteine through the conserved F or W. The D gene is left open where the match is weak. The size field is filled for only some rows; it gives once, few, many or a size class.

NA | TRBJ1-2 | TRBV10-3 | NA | TGTGCCATCGGGGCCCCTAACTATGGCTACACCTTC | CAIGAPNYGYTF
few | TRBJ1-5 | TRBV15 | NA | TGTGCCACCAGCAGATTTACCAGGTTCCCAAATCAGCCCCAGCATTTT | CATSRFTRFPNQPQHF
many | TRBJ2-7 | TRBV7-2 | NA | TGTGCCAGCAGCTTAGGTAGCGGCTACTCCTACGAGCAGTACTTC | CASSLGSGYSYEQYF
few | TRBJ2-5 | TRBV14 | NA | TGTGCCAGCAGCCAAGATGTTAGCGGGACAGGGGAGACCCAGTACTTC | CASSQDVSGTGETQYF
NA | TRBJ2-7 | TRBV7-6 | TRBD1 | TGTGCCAGCAGCAAAGGACAGGTCGGCTACGAGCAGTACTTC | CASSKGQVGYEQYF
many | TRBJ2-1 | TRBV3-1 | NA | TGTGCCAGCAGCCATGCACATGAGCAGTTCTTC | CASSHAHEQFF
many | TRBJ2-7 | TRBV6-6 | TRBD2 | TGTGCCAGCAGTTACTCGACCCTAGCGGGCTCCTACGAGCAGTACTTC | CASSYSTLAGSYEQYF
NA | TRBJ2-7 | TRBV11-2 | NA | TGTGCCAGCAGCTTTTATGGCGGGGAATCCTACGAGCAGTACTTC | CASSFYGGESYEQYF
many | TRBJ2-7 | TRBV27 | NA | TGTGCCAGCAGTTCGACGGGACACCGCTACGAGCAGTACTTC | CASSSTGHRYEQYF
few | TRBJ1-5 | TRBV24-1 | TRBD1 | TGTGCCACCAGTGTTACAGGGGGCGCCGATCAGCCCCAGCATTTT | CATSVTGGADQPQHF
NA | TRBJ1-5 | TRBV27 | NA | TGTGCCAGCAGTTTTCTAGGGTCAGGCAATCAGCCCCAGCATTTT | CASSFLGSGNQPQHF
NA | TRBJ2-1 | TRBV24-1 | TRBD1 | TGTGCCACCAGTGATCAACCGGGACAGGGGGACAATGAGCAGTTCTTC | CATSDQPGQGDNEQFF
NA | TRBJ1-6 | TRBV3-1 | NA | TGTGCCAGCAGCCAAATGGGGGGTGATTCACCCCTCCACTTT | CASSQMGGDSPLHF
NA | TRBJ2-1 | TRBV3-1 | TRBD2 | TGTGCCAGCAGCCAAGTCCCACTAGCGGGAGGCTACAATGAGCAGTTCTTC | CASSQVPLAGGYNEQFF
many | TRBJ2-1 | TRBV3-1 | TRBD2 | TGTGCCAGCAGCCAAGCGGGACTAGCCTCCAATGAGCAGTTCTTC | CASSQAGLASNEQFF
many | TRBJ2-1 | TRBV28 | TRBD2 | TGTGCCAGCACCCGTGACCTAGCGGGGTACAATGAGCAGTTCTTC | CASTRDLAGYNEQFF
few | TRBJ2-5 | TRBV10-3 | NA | TGTGCCATCAGTGAGTCGATGGTGGGAGCGAGAGAGACCCAGTACTTC | CAISESMVGARETQYF
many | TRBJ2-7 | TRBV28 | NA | TGTGCCAGCAGTTTAAATGACGGGAGCTCCGACGAGCAGTACTTC | CASSLNDGSSDEQYF
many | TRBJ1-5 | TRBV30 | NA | TGTGCCTGGAGCGACGATCAGCCCCAGCATTTT | CAWSDDQPQHF
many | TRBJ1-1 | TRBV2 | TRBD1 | TGTGCCAGCAGGGAAACCGGGACAGGGTTGAACACTGAAGCTTTCTTT | CASRETGTGLNTEAFF
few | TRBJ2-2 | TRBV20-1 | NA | TGCAGTGCTAGGCCCAGGACGAACACCGGGGAGCTGTTTTTT | CSARPRTNTGELFF
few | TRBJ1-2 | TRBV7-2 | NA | TGTGCCAGCAGCACCCCAGGGATCTATGGCTACACCTTC | CASSTPGIYGYTF